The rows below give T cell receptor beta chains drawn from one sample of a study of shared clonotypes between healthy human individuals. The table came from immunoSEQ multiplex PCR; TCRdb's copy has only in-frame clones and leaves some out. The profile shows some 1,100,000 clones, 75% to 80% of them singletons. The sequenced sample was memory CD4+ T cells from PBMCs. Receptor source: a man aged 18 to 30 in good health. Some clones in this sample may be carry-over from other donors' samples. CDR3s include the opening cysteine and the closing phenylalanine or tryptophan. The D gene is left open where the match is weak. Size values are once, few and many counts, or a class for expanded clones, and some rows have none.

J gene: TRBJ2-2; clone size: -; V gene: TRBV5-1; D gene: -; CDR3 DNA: TGCGCCAGCGGTACTTCCAACACCGGGGAGCTGTTTTTT; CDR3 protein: CASGTSNTGELFF
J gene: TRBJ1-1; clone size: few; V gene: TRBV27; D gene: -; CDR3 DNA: TGTGCCAGCAGTGAAGTAGGCACTGAAGCTTTCTTT; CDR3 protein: CASSEVGTEAFF
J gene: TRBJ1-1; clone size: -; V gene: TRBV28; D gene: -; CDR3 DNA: TGTGCCAGCAGAGTGTCGTGGGGGAATAACACTGAAGCTTTCTTT; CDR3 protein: CASRVSWGNNTEAFF
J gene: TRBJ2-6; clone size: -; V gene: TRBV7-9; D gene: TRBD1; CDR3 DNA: TGTGCCAGCAGCTTGTTCAGAGGGGGCTTGTACTCTGGGGCCAACGTCCTGACTTTC; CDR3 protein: CASSLFRGGLYSGANVLTF
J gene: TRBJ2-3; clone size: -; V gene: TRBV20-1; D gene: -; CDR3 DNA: TGCAGTGCCACCCCTACAGATACGCAGTATTTT; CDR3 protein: CSATPTDTQYF
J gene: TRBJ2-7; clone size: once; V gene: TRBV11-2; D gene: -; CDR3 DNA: TGTGCCAGCAGCTTATGGCAGGAGGTCTACGAGCAGTACTTC; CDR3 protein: CASSLWQEVYEQYF
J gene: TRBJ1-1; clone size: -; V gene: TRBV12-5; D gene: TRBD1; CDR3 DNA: TGTGCTAGTGGTTTGGAAACTGGACAGGGGAACACTGAAGCTTTCTTT; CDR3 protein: CASGLETGQGNTEAFF
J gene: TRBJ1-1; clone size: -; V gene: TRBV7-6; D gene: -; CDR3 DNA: TGTGCCAGCAGCTTCAGCGAGAACACTGAAGCTTTCTTT; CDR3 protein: CASSFSENTEAFF
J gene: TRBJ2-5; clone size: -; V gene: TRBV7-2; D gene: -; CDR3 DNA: TGTGCCAGCAGCTTAGCGCTAGGGGGCCAAGAGACCCAGTACTTC; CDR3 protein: CASSLALGGQETQYF
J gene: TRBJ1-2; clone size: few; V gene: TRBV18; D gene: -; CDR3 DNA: TGTGCCAGCTCATTTTCTCAGGGAGATGGCTACACCTTC; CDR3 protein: CASSFSQGDGYTF
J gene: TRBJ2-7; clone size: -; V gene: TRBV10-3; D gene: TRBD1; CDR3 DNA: TGTGCCATCAGTGGCCAGGGGGAATACTACGAGCAGTACTTC; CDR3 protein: CAISGQGEYYEQYF
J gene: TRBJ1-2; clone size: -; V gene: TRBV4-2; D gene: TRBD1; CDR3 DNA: TGTGCCAGCAGCCAAGCTGGACAGGGCCGAGGGGATGGCTACACCTTC; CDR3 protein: CASSQAGQGRGDGYTF
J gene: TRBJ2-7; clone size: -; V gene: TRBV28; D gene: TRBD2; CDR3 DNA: TGTGCCAGTCTTAGCGGGAGGACTCCCAACTACGAGCAGTACTTC; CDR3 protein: CASLSGRTPNYEQYF
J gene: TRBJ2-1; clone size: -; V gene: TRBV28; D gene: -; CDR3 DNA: TGTGCCAGCAGTTCATACGGGGCTAGCTCCTACAATGAGCAGTTCTTC; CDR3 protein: CASSSYGASSYNEQFF
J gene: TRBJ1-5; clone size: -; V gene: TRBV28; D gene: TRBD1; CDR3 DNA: TGTGCCAGCAGTCCCATTACAGGGGGCGGGGTACAGCCCCAGCATTTT; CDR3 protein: CASSPITGGGVQPQHF
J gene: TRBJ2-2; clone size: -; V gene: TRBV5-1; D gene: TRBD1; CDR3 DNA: TGCGCCAGCAGCTCCGATACTCGGACAGGAGTTGAGCTGTTTTTT; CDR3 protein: CASSSDTRTGVELFF
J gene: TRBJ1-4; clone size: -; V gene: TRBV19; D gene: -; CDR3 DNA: TGTGCCAGTAGTACCCTGACAGCAACTAATGAAAAACTGTTTTTT; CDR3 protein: CASSTLTATNEKLFF
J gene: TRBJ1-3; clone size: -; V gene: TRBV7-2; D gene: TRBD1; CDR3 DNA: TGTGCCAGCAGCTTATCGGGGACAGGGGCCTCTGGAAACACCATATATTTT; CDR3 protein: CASSLSGTGASGNTIYF
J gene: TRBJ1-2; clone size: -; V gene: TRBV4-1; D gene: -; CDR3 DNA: TGCGCCAGCAGCCATGGAGACTATGGCTACACCTTC; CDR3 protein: CASSHGDYGYTF
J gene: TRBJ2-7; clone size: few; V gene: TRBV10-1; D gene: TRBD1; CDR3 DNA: TGCGCCAGCAGTATCCCCTTAGGGGATTGTGGGGACAGTTCTCCCTACGAGCAGTACTTC; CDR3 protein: CASSIPLGDCGDSSPYEQYF
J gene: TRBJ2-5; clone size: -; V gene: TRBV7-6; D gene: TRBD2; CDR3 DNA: TGTGCCAAGAAAGGGACTAGCGGGAGCGAGACCCAGTACTTC; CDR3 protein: CAKKGTSGSETQYF
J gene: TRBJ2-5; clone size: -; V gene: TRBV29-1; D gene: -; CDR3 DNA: TGCAGCGTTGCCCCAGGGATGGCGCAAGAGACCCAGTACTTC; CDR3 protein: CSVAPGMAQETQYF
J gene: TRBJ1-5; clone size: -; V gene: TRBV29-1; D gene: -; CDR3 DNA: TGCAGCGTTAGTGGAACAGAGAATCAGCCCCAGCATTTT; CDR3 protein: CSVSGTENQPQHF
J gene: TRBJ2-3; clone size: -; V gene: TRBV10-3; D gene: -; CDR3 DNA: TGTGCCCTAGGAGACTATAGGTGGCGAAACGCAGATACGCAGTATTTT; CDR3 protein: CALGDYRWRNADTQYF
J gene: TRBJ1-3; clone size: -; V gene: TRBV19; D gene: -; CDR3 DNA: TGTGCCAGTAGTTGGCAGGGCGCTGGAAACACCATATATTTT; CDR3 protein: CASSWQGAGNTIYF
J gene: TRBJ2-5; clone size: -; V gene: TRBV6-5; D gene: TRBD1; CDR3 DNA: TGTGCCAGCAGTATTCACAGGGGGGAGACCCAGTACTTC; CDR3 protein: CASSIHRGETQYF